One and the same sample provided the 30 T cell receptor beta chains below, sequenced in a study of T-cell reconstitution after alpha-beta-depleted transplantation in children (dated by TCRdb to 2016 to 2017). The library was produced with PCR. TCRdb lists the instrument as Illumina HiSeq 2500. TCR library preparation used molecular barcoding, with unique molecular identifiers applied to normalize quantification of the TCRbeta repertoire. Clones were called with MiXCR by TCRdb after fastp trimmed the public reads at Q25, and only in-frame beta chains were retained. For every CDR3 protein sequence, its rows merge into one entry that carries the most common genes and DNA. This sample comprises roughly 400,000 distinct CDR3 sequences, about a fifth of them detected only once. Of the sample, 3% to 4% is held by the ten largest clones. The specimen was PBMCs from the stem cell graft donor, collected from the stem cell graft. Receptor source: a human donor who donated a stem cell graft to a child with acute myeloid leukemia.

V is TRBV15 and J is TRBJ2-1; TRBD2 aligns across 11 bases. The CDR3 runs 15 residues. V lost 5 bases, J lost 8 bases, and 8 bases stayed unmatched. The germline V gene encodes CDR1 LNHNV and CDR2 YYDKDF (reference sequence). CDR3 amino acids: CATSELAGEAYEQFF. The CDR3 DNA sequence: TGTGCCACCAGCGAACTAGCGGGAGAGGCTTATGAGCAGTTCTTC.

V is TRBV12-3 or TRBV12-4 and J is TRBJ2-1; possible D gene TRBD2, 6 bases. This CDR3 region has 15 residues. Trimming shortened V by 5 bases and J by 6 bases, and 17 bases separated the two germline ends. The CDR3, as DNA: TGTGCCAGCAGTCTTACCCGGAGGGGAGGCAATGAGCAGTTCTTC. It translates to CASSLTRRGGNEQFF.

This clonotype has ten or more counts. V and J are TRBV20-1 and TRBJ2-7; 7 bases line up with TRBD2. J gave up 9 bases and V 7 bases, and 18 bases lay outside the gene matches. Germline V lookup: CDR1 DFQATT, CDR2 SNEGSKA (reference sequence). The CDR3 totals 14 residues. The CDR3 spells CSVGETSWNTVQYF. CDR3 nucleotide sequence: TGCAGTGTTGGAGAGACTAGCTGGAATACTGTGCAGTACTTC.

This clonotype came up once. Here the CDR3 DNA reads TGTGCCAGCAGTTTATCGGCGGGACTAGCGGGAGTAACAGATACGCAGTATTTT. It translates to CASSLSAGLAGVTDTQYF. The chain combines TRBV27 with TRBJ2-3; TRBD2 matches at 14 bases. The germline gives CDR1 MNHEY, CDR2 SMNVEV (reference sequence). J was trimmed by 3 bases and V by 0 bases; bases with no gene match: 5. CDR3 length: 18 residues.

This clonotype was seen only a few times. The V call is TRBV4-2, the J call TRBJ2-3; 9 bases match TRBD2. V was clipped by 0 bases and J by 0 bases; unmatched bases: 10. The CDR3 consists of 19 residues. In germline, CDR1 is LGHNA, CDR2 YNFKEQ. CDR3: CASSQDRSGGATSTDTQYF. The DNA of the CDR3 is TGTGCCAGCAGCCAAGATCGTAGCGGGGGAGCCACTAGCACAGATACGCAGTATTTT.

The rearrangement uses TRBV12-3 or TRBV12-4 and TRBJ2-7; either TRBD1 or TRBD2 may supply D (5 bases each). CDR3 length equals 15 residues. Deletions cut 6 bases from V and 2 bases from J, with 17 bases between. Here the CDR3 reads CASSPRGRAAYEQYF. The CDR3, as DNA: TGTGCCAGCAGCCCTCGGGGCAGGGCCGCCTACGAGCAGTACTTC.

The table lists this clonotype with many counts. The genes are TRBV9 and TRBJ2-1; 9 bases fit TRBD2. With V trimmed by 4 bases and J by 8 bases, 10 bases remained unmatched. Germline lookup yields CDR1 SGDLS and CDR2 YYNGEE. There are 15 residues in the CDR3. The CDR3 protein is CASSPGGRASDEQFF. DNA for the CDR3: TGTGCCAGCAGCCCTGGCGGGAGGGCCTCCGATGAGCAGTTCTTC.

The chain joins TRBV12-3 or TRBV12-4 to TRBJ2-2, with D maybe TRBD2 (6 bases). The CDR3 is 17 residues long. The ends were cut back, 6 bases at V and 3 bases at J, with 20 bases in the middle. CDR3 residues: CASRPNPRLVYTGELFF. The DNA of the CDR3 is TGTGCCAGCAGGCCCAACCCTCGACTAGTCTACACCGGGGAGCTGTTTTTT.

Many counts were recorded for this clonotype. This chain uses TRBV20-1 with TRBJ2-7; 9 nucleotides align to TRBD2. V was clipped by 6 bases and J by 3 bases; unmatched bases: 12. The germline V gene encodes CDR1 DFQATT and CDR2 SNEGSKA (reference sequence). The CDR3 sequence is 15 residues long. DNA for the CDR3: TGCAGTGCAATGGCCGGGACTAGCCCACACTACGAGCAGTACTTC. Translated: CSAMAGTSPHYEQYF.

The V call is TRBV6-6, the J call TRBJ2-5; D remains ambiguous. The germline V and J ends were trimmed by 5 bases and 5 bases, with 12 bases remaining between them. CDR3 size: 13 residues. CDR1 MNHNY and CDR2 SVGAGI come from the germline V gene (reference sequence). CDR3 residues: CASSIVNEETQYF. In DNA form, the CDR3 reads TGTGCCAGCAGTATAGTAAACGAGGAGACCCAGTACTTC.

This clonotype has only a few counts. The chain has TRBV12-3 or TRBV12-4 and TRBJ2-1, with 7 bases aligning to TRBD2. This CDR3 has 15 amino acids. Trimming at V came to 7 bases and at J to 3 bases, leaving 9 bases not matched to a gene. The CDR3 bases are TGTGCCAGCACCTTGAGCGGGATTGGCTACAATGAGCAGTTCTTC. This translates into CASTLSGIGYNEQFF.

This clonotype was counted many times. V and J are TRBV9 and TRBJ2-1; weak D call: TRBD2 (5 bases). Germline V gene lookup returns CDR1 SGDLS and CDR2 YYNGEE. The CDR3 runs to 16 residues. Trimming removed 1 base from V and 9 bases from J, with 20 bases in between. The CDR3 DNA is TGTGCCAGCAGCGTATACGGAGGTCCCCCATCGCCTGAGCAGTTCTTC. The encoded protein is CASSVYGGPPSPEQFF.

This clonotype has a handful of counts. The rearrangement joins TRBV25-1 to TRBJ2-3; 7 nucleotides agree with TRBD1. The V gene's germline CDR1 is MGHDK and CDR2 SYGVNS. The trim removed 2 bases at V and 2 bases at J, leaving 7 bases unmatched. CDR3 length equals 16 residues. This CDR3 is CASSERGPALTDTQYF. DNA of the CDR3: TGTGCCAGCAGTGAAAGGGGGCCCGCGCTCACAGATACGCAGTATTTT.

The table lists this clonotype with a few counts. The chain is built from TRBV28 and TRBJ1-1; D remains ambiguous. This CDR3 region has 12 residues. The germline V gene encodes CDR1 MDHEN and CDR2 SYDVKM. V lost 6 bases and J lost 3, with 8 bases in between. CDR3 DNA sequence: TGTGCCAGCAGACTGGCGGACACTGAAGCTTTCTTT. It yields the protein CASRLADTEAFF.

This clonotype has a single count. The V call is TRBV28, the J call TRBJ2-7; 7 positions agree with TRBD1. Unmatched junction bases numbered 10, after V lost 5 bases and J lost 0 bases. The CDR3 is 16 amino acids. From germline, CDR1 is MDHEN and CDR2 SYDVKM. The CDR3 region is CASSPRGQFSSYEQYF. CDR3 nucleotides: TGTGCCAGCAGTCCCCGGGGACAGTTTTCCTCCTACGAGCAGTACTTC.

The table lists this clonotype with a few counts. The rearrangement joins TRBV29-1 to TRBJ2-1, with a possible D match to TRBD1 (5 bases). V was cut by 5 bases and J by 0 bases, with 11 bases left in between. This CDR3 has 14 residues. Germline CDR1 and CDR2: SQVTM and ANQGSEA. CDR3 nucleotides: TGCAGCGTTAGTGACAGTTTCTCCTACAATGAGCAGTTCTTC. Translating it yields CSVSDSFSYNEQFF.

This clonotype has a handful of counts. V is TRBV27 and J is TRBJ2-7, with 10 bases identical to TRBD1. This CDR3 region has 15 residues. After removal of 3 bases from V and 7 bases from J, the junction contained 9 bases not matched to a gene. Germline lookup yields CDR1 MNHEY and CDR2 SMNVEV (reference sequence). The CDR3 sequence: CASSFAAGQGWEQYF. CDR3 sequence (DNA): TGTGCCAGCAGTTTCGCCGCGGGACAGGGGTGGGAGCAGTACTTC.

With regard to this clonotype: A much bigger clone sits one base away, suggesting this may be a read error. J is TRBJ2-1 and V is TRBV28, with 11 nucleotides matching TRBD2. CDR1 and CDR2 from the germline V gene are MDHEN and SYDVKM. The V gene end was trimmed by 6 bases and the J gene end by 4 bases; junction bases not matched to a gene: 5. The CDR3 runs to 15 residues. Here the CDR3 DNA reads TGTGCCAGCAGCGAACTAGCGGGAGAGTACAATGAGCAGTTCTTC. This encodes CASSELAGEYNEQFF.

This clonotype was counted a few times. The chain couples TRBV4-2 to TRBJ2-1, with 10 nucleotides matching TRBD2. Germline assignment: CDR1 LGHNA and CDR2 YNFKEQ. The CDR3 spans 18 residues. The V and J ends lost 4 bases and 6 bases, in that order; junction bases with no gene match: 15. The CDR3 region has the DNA TGTGCCAGCAGCCCGACCCTCTCCTCTAGCGGGGGTTTCAATGAGCAGTTCTTC. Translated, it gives CASSPTLSSSGGFNEQFF.

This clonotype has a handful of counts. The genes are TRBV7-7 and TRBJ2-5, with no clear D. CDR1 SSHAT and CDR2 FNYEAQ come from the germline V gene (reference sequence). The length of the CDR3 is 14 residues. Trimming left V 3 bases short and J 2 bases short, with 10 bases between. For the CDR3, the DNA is TGTGCCAGCAGCTTTTCACTATATCAAGAGACCCAGTACTTC. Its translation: CASSFSLYQETQYF.

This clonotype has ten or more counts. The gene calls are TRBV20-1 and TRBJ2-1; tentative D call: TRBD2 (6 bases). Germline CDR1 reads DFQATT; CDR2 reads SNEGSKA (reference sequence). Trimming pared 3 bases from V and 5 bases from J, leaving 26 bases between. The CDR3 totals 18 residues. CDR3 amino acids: CSARRGFGGGTVHNEQFF. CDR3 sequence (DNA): TGCAGTGCTAGGCGGGGATTCGGCGGCGGAACGGTCCACAATGAGCAGTTCTTC.

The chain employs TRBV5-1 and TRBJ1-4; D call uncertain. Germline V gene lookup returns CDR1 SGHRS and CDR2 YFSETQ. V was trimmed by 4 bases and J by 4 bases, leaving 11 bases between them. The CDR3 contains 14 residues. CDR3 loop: CASSVGDNNEKLFF. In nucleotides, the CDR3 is TGCGCCAGCAGCGTCGGCGATAATAATGAAAAACTGTTTTTT. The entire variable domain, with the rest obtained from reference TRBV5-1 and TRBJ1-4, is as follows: KAGVTQTPRYLIKTRGQQVTLSCSPISGHRSVSWYQQTPGQGLQFLFEYFSETQRNKGNFPGRFSGRQFSNSRSEMNVSTLELGDSALYLCASSVGDNNEKLFFGSGTQLSVL.

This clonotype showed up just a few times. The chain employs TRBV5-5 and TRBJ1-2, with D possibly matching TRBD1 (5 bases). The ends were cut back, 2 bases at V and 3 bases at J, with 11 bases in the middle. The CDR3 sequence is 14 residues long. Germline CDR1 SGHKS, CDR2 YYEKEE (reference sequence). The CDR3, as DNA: TGTGCCAGCAGCTTTGGCAGGGTTGACTATGGCTACACCTTC. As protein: CASSFGRVDYGYTF.

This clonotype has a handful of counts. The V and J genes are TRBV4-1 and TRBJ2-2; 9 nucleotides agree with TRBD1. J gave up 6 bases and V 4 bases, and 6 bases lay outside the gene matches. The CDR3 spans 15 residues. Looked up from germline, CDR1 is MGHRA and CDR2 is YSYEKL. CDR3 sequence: CASSRQGGLPGELFF. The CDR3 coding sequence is TGCGCCAGCAGCCGACAGGGGGGCCTACCCGGGGAGCTGTTTTTT.

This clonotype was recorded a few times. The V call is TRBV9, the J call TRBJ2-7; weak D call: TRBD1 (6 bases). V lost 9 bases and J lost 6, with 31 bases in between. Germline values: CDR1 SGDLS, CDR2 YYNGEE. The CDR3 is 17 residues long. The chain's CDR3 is CAKPTGPLECPRGEQYF. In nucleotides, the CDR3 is TGTGCCAAGCCGACGGGACCACTAGAATGCCCCAGGGGCGAGCAGTACTTC.

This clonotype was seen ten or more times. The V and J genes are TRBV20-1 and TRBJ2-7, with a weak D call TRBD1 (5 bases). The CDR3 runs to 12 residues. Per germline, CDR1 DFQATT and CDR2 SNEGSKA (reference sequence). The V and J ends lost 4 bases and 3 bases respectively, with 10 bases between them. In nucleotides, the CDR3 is TGCAGTGCTACTAGGGGCATCTACGAGCAGTACTTC. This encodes CSATRGIYEQYF.

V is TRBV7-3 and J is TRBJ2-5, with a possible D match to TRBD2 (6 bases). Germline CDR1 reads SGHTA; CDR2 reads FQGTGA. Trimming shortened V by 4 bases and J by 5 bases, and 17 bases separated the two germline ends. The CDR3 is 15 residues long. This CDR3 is CASSSFGAEGETQYF. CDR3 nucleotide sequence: TGTGCCAGCAGCTCTTTTGGGGCGGAGGGGGAGACCCAGTACTTC.

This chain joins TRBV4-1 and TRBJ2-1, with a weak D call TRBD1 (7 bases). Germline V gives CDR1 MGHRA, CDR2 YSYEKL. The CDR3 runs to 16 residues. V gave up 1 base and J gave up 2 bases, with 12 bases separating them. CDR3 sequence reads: CASSQVAGGTYNEQFF. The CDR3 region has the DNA TGCGCCAGCAGCCAAGTGGCAGGGGGGACCTACAATGAGCAGTTCTTC.

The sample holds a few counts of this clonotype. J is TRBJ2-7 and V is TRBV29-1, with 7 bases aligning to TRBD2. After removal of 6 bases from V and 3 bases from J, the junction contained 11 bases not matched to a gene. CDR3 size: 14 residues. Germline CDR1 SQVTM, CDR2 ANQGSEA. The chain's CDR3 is CSVGPKAGSYEQYF. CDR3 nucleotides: TGCAGCGTAGGACCGAAAGCGGGAAGCTACGAGCAGTACTTC.

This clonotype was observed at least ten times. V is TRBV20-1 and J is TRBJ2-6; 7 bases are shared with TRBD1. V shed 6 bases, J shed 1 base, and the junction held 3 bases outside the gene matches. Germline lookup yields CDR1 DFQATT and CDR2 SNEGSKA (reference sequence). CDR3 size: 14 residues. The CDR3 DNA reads TGCAGTGCCCAGGGGGTTTCTGGGGCCAACGTCCTGACTTTC. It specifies CSAQGVSGANVLTF.